These 18 T cell receptor beta chains share one sample of origin, sequenced in a study of cytomegalovirus exposure and HLA in healthy donors. Primers included in the PCR were 60 Vbeta and 13 Jbeta primers. Sequencing was performed with immunoSEQ multiplex PCR; in TCRdb, only in-frame clones are kept and a portion is missing. The table includes around 100,000 clones, approximately 70% detected once. The sequenced sample consisted of PBMCs. These receptors were taken from a man aged 25 to 45 in good health and CMV-seropositive.

The chain employs TRBV28 and TRBJ2-2; TRBD2 matches 8 bases. Germline V lookup: CDR1 MDHEN, CDR2 SYDVKM. The V segment lost 6 bases and the J segment 1 base; nucleotides outside the gene matches: 4. The CDR3 sequence is 15 residues long. CDR3 nucleotides: TGTGCCAGCAGGGGACTAGGTATGAACACCGGGGAGCTGTTTTTT. Translation gives CASRGLGMNTGELFF.

The rearrangement links TRBV5-1 to TRBJ2-3; D is undetermined. V dropped 4 bases and J dropped 1 base, with 13 bases sitting between them. The CDR3 length is 15 residues. CDR1 is SGHRS and CDR2 is YFSETQ in the germline V gene. The CDR3 DNA sequence: TGCGCCAGCAGCCTAACCGACACCCGCACAGATACGCAGTATTTT. This translates into CASSLTDTRTDTQYF.

The J gene is TRBJ2-1, the V gene TRBV23-1, with D perhaps TRBD2 (5 bases). TRBV23-1 is sorted into the ORF group, with uncertain function. The V gene lost 4 bases and the J gene lost 4 bases, with 17 bases spanning the gap. CDR3 size: 16 residues. The CDR3 protein is CASSLQPSFLYNEQFF. CDR3 DNA sequence: TGCGCCAGCAGTCTTCAGCCTAGCTTCTTATACAATGAGCAGTTCTTC.

This clone was recorded once. The rearrangement joins TRBV5-4 to TRBJ2-3; 14 bases align to TRBD2. Germline assignment: CDR1 SGHNT and CDR2 YYREEE (reference sequence). The CDR3 is made up of 19 amino acids. Trimming took 4 bases from V and 0 from J; bases not matched to a gene: 10. CDR3 protein: CASSGEGLAGVLSTDTQYF. CDR3 sequence (DNA): TGTGCCAGCAGCGGGGAGGGACTAGCGGGAGTGTTAAGCACAGATACGCAGTATTTT.

A note on this clone: One end of the junction fails to match germline, which may point to a read error. The V call is TRBV19, the J call TRBJ1-4; no clear D. CDR1 and CDR2 from the germline V gene are LNHDA and SQIVND (reference sequence). The CDR3 sequence is 15 residues long. The CDR3 nucleotides are TGTGCCAGTAGTATAGTTGCGAGAACTGATGAAAAACTGTTTTTT. It translates to CASSIVARTDEKLFF.

This rearrangement joins TRBV18 to TRBJ1-1, with a tentative D call TRBD1 (6 bases). The CDR3 is made up of 14 amino acids. The ends were cut back, 6 bases at V and 4 bases at J, with 15 bases in the middle. The V gene's germline CDR1 is KGHSH and CDR2 LQKENI. The CDR3 DNA is TGTGCCAGCTCGCCGACGGGGGGGCTCACTGAAGCTTTCTTT. It yields the protein CASSPTGGLTEAFF.

This chain joins TRBV19 and TRBJ1-2; D gene unclear. The germline V gene encodes CDR1 LNHDA and CDR2 SQIVND (reference sequence). The CDR3 covers 16 residues. The V gene lost 1 base and the J gene lost 0 bases, with 12 bases spanning the gap. This CDR3 reads CASSIVSGHPNYGYTF. Here the CDR3 DNA reads TGTGCCAGTAGTATAGTGTCAGGTCATCCTAACTATGGCTACACCTTC.

The rearrangement links TRBV28 to TRBJ2-7, with a tentative D call TRBD1 (6 bases). Trimming stripped 5 bases from V and 7 bases from J, with 15 bases between. CDR1 is MDHEN and CDR2 is SYDVKM in the germline V gene. The CDR3 is 13 residues long. The DNA of the CDR3 is TGTGCCAGCAGTCAGACAGGCAAGAGGGAGCAGTACTTC. The encoded protein is CASSQTGKREQYF. The whole variable domain, filled in from reference TRBV28 and TRBJ2-7, reads DVKVTQSSRYLVKRTGEKVFLECVQDMDHENMFWYRQDPGLGLRLIYFSYDVKMKEKGDIPEGYSVSREKKERFSLILESASTNQTSMYLCASSQTGKREQYFGPGTRLTVT.

The chain is built from TRBV27 and TRBJ1-2, with TRBD1 identical over 8 bases. The V and J ends lost 5 bases and 8 bases, in that order; junction bases with no gene match: 10. The CDR3 covers 14 residues. CDR1 is MNHEY, CDR2 SMNVEV, per germline (reference sequence). CDR3 in DNA: TGTGCCAGCAGTCTCCAGGGGGCGGGTGGGGGCTACACCTTC. It translates to CASSLQGAGGGYTF.

V is TRBV19 and J is TRBJ1-4, with TRBD1 as a possible D gene (5 bases). Germline V CDR1 and CDR2: LNHDA, SQIVND (reference sequence). The V and J ends lost 3 bases and 5 bases respectively, with 16 bases between them. The CDR3 totals 16 residues. CDR3 coding DNA: TGTGCCAGTAGTATGGCAGGGTATGATCGAAATGAAAAACTGTTTTTT. Residues: CASSMAGYDRNEKLFF.

The chain is built from TRBV19 and TRBJ1-1, with no clear D. The CDR3 extends over 14 amino acids. Per germline, CDR1 LNHDA and CDR2 SQIVND (reference sequence). The germline V and J ends were trimmed by 1 base and 4 bases, with 10 bases remaining between them. The CDR3 sequence: CASSIGGYGTEAFF. Here the CDR3 DNA reads TGTGCCAGTAGTATAGGAGGGTACGGCACTGAAGCTTTCTTT.

There are a few counts of this clone. This chain links TRBV5-6 with TRBJ2-7, with 9 nucleotides matching TRBD1. In germline, CDR1 is SGHDT, CDR2 YYEEEE. There are 17 residues in the CDR3. The V and J ends lost 0 bases and 1 base, in that order; junction bases with no gene match: 8. CDR3 coding DNA: TGTGCCAGCAGCTTGGCCGCCGCGACAGGGGGATCCTACGAGCAGTACGTC. Protein product: CASSLAAATGGSYEQYV.

J is TRBJ2-3 and V is TRBV9, with 8 bases that match TRBD2. The CDR3 is 15 amino acids. V lost 3 bases and J lost 0; bases outside the gene matches: 3. CDR1 is SGDLS, CDR2 YYNGEE, per germline. The CDR3 DNA reads as TGTGCCAGCAGCGCCGTAGCGGGGAGCACAGATACGCAGTATTTT. Its translation: CASSAVAGSTDTQYF.

Details on this clone: The sample has other DNA sequences that encode this CDR3 too. The chain combines TRBV7-3 with TRBJ2-7; D is undetermined. The length of the CDR3 is 22 residues. V was clipped by 5 bases and J by 3 bases, with 38 bases between them. Germline CDR1 and CDR2: SGHTA and FQGTGA. The CDR3 sequence: CASSPKPRPPFALQTEFYEQYF. The CDR3 coding sequence is TGTGCCAGCAGCCCAAAGCCTAGACCTCCCTTCGCTCTGCAGACCGAATTCTACGAGCAGTACTTC.

The V call is TRBV7-6, the J call TRBJ1-4; TRBD1 matches at 10 bases. The V segment lost 5 bases and the J segment 6 bases; nucleotides outside the gene matches: 9. The CDR3 runs 16 residues. Germline V gene data show CDR1 as SGHVS and CDR2 as FNYEAQ. The CDR3 DNA follows: TGTGCCAGCAGCACTAAGGGACAGGGGAGAGATGAAAAACTGTTTTTT. Translation: CASSTKGQGRDEKLFF.

The CDR3 DNA sequence: TGTGCCTGGACGTTCTTAGGGGACACTGAAGCTTTCTTT. It translates to CAWTFLGDTEAFF. V usage is TRBV30 and J usage is TRBJ1-1; TRBD1 is a possible D gene (5 bases). Between the trimmed V and J ends, which lost 4 bases and 3 bases, there was a span of 12 bases. This CDR3 is built from 13 residues. Germline CDR1 and CDR2: GTSNPN and SVGIG (reference sequence).

The chain recombines TRBV6-1 with TRBJ2-7; the match to TRBD2 covers 7 bases. The CDR3 is 15 residues long. The germline gives CDR1 MNHNS, CDR2 SASEGT. The junction had 6 bases not matched to a gene; V was cut back by 1 base and J by 3 bases. This CDR3 is CASSEGGTSDYEQYF. The DNA of the CDR3 is TGTGCCAGCAGTGAAGGAGGTACTAGCGACTACGAGCAGTACTTC.

The genes are TRBV9 and TRBJ1-1, with a weak D call TRBD1 (5 bases). The germline V and J ends were trimmed by 0 bases and 10 bases, with 13 bases remaining between them. This CDR3 has 13 amino acids. Germline CDR1 and CDR2: SGDLS and YYNGEE. CDR3 nucleotides: TGTGCCAGCAGCGTAGATTCGAAGGGGCGAGCTTTCTTT. Encoded protein: CASSVDSKGRAFF.